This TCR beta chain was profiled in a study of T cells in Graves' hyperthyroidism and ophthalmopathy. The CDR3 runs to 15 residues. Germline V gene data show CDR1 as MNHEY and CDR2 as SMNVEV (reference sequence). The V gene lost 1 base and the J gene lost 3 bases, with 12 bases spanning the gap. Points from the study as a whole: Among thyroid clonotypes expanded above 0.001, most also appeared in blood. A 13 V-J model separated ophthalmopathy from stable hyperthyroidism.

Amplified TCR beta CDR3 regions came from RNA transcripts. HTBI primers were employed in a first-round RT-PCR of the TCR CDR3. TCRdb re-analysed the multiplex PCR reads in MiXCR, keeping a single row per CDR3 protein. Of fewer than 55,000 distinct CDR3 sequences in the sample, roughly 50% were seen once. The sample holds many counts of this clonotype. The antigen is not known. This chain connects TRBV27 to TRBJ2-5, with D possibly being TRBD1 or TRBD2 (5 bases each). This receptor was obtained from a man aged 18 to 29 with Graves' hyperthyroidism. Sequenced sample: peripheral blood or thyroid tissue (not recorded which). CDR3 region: CASSLFFGAKETQYF. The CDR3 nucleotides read TGTGCCAGCAGTTTATTTTTCGGGGCCAAAGAGACCCAGTACTTC.